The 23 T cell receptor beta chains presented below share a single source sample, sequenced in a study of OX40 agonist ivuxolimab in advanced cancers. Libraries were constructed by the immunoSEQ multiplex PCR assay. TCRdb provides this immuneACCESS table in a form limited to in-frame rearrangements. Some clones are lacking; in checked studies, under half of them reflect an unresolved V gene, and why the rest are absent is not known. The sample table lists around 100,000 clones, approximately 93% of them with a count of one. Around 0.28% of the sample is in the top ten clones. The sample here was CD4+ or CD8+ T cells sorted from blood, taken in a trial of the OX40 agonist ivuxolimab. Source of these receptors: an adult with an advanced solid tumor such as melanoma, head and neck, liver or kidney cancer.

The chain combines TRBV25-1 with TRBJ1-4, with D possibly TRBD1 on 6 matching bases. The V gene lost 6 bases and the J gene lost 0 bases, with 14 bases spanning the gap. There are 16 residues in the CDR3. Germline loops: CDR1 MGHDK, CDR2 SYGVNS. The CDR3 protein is CASRRTDPATNEKLFF. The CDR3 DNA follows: TGTGCCAGCAGGAGGACAGACCCCGCAACTAATGAAAAACTGTTTTTT.

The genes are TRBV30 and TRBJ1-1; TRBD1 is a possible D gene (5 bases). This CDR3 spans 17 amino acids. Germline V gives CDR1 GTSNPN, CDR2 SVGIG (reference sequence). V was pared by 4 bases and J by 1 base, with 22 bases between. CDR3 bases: TGTGCCTGGATGGTTGACGGGACCCAACGCGGGAACACTGAAGCTTTCTTT. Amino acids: CAWMVDGTQRGNTEAFF.

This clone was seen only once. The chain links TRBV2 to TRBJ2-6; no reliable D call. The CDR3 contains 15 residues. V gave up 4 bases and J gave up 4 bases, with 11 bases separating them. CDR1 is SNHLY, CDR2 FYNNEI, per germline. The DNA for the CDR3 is TGTGCCAGCAGTGGATGGCGGCGGGGGGCCAACGTCCTGACTTTC. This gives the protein CASSGWRRGANVLTF.

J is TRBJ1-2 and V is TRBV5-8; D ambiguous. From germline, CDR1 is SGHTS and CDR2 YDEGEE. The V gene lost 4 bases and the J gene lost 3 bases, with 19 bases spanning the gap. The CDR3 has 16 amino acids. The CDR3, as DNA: TGTGCCAGCAGCAAGCATAGAGGGTGGGCGGACTATGGCTACACCTTC. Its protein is CASSKHRGWADYGYTF.

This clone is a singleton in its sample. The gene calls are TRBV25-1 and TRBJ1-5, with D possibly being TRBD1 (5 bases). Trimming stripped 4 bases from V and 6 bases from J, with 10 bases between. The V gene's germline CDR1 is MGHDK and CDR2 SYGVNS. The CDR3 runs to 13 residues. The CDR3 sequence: CASSGGESQPQHF. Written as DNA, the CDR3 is TGTGCCAGCAGTGGGGGGGAGAGTCAGCCCCAGCATTTT.

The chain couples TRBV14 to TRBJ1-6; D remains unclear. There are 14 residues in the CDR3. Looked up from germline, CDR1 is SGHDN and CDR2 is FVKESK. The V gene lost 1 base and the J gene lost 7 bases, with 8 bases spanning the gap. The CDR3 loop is CASSQVSGNSPLHF. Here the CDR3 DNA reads TGTGCCAGCAGCCAAGTATCAGGAAATTCACCCCTCCACTTT.

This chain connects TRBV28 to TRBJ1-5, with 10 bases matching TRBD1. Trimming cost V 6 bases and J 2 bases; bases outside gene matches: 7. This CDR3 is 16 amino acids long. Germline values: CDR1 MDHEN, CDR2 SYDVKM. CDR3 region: CASSSGGTGGNQPQHF. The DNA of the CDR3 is TGTGCCAGCAGCTCGGGAGGGACAGGGGGCAATCAGCCCCAGCATTTT.

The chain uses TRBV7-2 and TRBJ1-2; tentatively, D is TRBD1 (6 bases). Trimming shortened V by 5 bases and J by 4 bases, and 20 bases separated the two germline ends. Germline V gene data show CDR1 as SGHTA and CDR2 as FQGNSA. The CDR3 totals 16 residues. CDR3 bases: TGTGCCAGCAGCCCTGGGGGGGCAGGGATTTCCTATGGCTACACCTTC. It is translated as CASSPGGAGISYGYTF.

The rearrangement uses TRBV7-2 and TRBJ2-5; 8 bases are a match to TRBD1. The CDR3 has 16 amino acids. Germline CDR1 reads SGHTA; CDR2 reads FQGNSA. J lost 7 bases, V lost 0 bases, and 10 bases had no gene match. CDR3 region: CASSLAQRRGTGTQYF. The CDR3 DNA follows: TGTGCCAGCAGCTTAGCGCAAAGACGGGGGACAGGGACCCAGTACTTC.

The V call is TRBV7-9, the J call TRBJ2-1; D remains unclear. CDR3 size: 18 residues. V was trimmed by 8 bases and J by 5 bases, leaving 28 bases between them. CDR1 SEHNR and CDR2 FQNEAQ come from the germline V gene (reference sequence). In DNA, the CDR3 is TGTGCCAGCCCCGCTCCCAGCCAACGAGGCTATTGGGACAATGAGCAGTTCTTC. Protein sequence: CASPAPSQRGYWDNEQFF.

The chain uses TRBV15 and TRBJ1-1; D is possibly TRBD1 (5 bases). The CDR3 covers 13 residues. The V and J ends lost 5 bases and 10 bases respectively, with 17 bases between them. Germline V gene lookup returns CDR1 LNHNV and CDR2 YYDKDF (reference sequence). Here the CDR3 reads CATSPNQRGGAFF. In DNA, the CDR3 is TGTGCCACCAGCCCAAACCAGAGGGGAGGAGCTTTCTTT.

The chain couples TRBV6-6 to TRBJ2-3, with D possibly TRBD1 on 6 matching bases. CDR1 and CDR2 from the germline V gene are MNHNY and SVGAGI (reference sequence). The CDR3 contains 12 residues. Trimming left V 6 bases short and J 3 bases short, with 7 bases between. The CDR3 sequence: CASRTGTDTQYF. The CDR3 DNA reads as TGTGCCAGCAGAACAGGGACAGATACGCAGTATTTT.

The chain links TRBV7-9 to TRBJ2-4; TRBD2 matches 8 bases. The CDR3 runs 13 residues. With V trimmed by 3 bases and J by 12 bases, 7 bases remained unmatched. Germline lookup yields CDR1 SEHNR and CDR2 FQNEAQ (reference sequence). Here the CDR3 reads CASSFFSGGDQYF. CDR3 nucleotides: TGTGCCAGCAGCTTTTTTTCGGGAGGGGATCAGTACTTC.

DNA for the CDR3: TGCGCCAGCAGGGAGGGGACACACTCCTTGGGCACTGAAGCTTTCTTT. As protein: CASREGTHSLGTEAFF. The J gene is TRBJ1-1, the V gene TRBV5-1; weak D call: TRBD1 (6 bases). Germline loops: CDR1 SGHRS, CDR2 YFSETQ. Trimming took off 5 bases at V and 4 bases at J, with 21 bases between the two ends. The CDR3 has 16 residues.

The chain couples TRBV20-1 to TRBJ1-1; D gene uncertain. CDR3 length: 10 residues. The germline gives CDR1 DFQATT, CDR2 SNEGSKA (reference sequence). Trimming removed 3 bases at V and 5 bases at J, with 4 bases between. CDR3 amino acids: CSARETEAFF. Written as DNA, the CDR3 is TGCAGTGCTAGGGAAACTGAAGCTTTCTTT.

CDR3 sequence: CASSYRRGGLEKLFF. The CDR3 nucleotides are TGTGCCAGCAGTTACCGACGTGGTGGACTGGAAAAACTGTTTTTT. The chain has TRBV6-5 and TRBJ1-4, with D unresolved. This CDR3 is built from 15 residues. V shed 2 bases and J shed 8 bases, with 15 bases lying between them. The V gene's germline CDR1 is MNHEY and CDR2 SVGAGI.

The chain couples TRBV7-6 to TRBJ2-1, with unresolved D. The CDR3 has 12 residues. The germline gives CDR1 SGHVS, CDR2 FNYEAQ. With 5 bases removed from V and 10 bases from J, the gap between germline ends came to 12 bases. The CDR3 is CASSLGPFEQFF. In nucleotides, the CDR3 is TGTGCCAGCAGCCTAGGACCGTTCGAGCAGTTCTTC.

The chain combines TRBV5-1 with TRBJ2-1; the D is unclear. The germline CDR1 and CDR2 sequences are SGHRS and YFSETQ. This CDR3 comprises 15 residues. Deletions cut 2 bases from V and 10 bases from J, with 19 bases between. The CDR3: CASSLDNPNLQEQFF. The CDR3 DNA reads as TGCGCCAGCAGCTTAGACAATCCGAACTTACAAGAGCAGTTCTTC.

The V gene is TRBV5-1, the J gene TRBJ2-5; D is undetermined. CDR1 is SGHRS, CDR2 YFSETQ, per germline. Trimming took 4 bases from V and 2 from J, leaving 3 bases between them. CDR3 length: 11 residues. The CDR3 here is CASSVQETQYF. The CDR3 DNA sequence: TGCGCCAGCAGCGTTCAAGAGACCCAGTACTTC.

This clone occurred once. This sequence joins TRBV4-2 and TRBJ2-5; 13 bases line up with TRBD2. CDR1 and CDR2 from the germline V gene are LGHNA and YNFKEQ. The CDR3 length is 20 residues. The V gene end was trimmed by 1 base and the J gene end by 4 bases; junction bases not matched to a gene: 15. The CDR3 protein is CASSQARTSGSHGVGETQYF. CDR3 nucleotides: TGTGCCAGCAGCCAAGCTAGGACTAGCGGGAGTCATGGGGTCGGAGAGACCCAGTACTTC.

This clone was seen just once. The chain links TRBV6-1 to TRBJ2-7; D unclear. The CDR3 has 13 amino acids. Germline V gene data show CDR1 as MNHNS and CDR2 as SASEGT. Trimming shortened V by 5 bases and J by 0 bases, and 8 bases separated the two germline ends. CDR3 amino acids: CASSSPSSYEQYF. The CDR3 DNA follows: TGTGCCAGCAGTTCCCCGAGCTCCTACGAGCAGTACTTC.

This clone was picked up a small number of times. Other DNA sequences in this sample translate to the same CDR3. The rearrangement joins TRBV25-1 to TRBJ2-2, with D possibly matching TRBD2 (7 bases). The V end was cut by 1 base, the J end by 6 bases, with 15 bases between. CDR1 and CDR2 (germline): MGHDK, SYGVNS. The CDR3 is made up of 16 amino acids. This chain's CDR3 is CASSEWGGLGSGELFF. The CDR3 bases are TGTGCCAGCAGTGAATGGGGGGGGCTAGGCTCCGGGGAGCTGTTTTTT.

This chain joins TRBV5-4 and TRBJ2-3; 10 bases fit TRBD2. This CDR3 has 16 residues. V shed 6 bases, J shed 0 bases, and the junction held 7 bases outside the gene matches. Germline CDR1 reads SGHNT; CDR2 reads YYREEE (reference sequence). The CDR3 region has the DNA TGTGCCAGCACCCTTCAACTAGCGGGAAGCACAGATACGCAGTATTTT. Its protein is CASTLQLAGSTDTQYF. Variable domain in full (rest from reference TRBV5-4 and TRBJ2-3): ETGVTQSPTHLIKTRGQQVTLRCSSQSGHNTVSWYQQALGQGPQFIFQYYREEENGRGNFPPRFSGLQFPNYSSELNVNALELDDSALYLCASTLQLAGSTDTQYFGPGTRLTVL.